This TCR beta chain derives from a study of blood T cell repertoires in COVID-19 (dated by TCRdb to between 2020 and 2021). For context, the study as a whole: Collaborator samples came from the United States, Italy and Spain and covered acute and convalescent phases of COVID-19. Deeply sampled blood TCRbeta repertoires from subjects exposed to, actively infected with, or recovered from COVID-19 were included in the dataset. The prospective study material was composed of cDNA or gDNA derived from T cells, B-cell-depleted T cells, or PBMCs. The samples were drawn from two sources: the first 160 participants of the ongoing ImmuneRACE study, and 1,000 to 1,500 subjects contributed by 6 global collaborators. The sample metadata nearly always contained a de-identified subject ID, COVID-19 status, age in years and sex. Where available, HLA class I and class II types were obtained from metadata supplied by the sample provider rather than from assay-based typing. The repertoires were made available in a free public database intended to serve as a resource for research on the immune response to SARS-CoV-2. Beyond this particular receptor, the publication reports: How much clinical and demographic metadata was included differed by source and by participant, and the metadata was provided uncurated.

Each collaborating institution followed its own protocols to collect whole blood in K2EDTA tubes. For TCRbeta analysis, collaborators shipped samples as frozen whole blood, isolated PBMCs, or DNA extracted from either of those sample types. The CDR3, cysteine through phenylalanine, is 14 amino acids long. Of all the DNA, just the CDR3 is kept, 42 bases in frame from base 1. With respect to this clone: This clone's antigen is unknown. No base quality information exists; no much larger clone differs at one position.

TCRbeta CDR3 regions were amplified from genomic DNA by means of the immunoSEQ Assay, a bias-controlled multiplex PCR. As for the authors' bioinformatics: The number of nucleated cells in each sample was estimated by amplification of reference gene primers within the assay. To quantify the absolute abundance of each unique TCRbeta CDR3 rearrangement, sequence reads were collapsed and filtered. For each sample, productive Simpson clonality was calculated as the square root of Simpson's diversity index across productive rearrangements. Here the immuneACCESS table is served through TCRdb, limited to in-frame sequences with V and J called. Missing clones are a known gap in these copies; in checked studies unresolved V genes cover under half, and the rest lacks a known reason. V, J and clone size are those of that table, while D and trimming were read from the DNA. Present in this sample are 280,000 or so clones, 70% to 90% of which were seen just once. Just under 9.5% of the sample lies in the top ten.

This sequence was found in a man aged 18 to 29 with active or convalescent COVID-19. The chain was built from TRBV1 and TRBJ2-7; the D call of TRBD2 is as the table states it, not checked on the DNA. TRBV1 is listed as a pseudogene. Sample: peripheral blood. The DNA reads as follows: TGCACCAGCAGCCAAGACCGGGTGGACTACGAGCAGTACTTC. This yields the protein CTSSQDRVDYEQYF.